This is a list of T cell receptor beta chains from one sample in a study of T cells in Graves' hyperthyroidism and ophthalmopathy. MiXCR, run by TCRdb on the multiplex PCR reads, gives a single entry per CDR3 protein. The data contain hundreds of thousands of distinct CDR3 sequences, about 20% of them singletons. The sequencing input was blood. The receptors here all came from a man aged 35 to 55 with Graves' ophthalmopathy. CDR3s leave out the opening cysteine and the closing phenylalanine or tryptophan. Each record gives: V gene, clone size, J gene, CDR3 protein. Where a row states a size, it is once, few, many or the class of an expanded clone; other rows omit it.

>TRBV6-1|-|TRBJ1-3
ASSRTPGSGNTIY
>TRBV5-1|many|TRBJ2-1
ASRDKSSYNEQF
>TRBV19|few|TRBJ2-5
ASSMLDFSGRETQY
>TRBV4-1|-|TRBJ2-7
ASSQTGNPYEQY
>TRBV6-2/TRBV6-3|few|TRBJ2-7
ASSYFGQVAYEQY
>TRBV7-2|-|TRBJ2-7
ASGLAGDTTPYEQY
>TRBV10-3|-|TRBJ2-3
AISESGSPTQY
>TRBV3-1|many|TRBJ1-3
ASSRGAGNTIY
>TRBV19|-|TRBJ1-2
ASATGEANYGYT
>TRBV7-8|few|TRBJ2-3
ASSLDDPGLAGSDTQY
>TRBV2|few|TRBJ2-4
ASRGSGGAGKNIQY